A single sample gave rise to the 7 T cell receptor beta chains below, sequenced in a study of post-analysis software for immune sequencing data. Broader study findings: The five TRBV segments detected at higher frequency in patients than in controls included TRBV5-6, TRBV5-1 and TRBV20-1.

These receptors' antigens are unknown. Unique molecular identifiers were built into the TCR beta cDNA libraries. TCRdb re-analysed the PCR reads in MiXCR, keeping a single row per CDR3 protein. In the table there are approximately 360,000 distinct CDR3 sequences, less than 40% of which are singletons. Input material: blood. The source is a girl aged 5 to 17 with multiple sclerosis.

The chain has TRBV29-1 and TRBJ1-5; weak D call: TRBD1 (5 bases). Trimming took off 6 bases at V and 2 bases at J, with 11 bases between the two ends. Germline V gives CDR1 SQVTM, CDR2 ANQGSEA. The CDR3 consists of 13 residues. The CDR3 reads CSVRGIGNQPQHF. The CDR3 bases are TGCAGCGTGAGGGGCATCGGCAATCAGCCCCAGCATTTT.

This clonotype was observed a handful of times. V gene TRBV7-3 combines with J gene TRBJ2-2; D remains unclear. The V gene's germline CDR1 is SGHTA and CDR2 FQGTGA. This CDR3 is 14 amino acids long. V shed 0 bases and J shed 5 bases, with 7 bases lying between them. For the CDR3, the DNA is TGTGCCAGCAGCTTAACTAGGGAAACCGGGGAGCTGTTTTTT. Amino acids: CASSLTRETGELFF. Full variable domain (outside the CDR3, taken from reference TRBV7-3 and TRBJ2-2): GAGVSQTPSNKVTEKGKYVELRCDPISGHTALYWYRQSLGQGPEFLIYFQGTGAADDSGLPNDRFFAVRPEGSVSTLKIQRTERGDSAVYLCASSLTRETGELFFGEGSRLTVL.

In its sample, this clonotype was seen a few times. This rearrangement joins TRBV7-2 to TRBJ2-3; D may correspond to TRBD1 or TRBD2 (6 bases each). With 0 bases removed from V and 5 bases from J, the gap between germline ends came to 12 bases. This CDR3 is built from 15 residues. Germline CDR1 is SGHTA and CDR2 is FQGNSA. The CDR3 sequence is CASSLAWGAGDTQYF. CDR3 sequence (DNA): TGTGCCAGCAGCTTAGCTTGGGGGGCGGGAGATACGCAGTATTTT.

This CDR3 reads CASSRRTGAGNTIYF. The CDR3 DNA reads TGTGCCAGCAGCCGACGAACAGGGGCTGGAAACACCATATATTTT. The rearrangement links TRBV6-6 to TRBJ1-3, with 7 bases that match TRBD1. The length of the CDR3 is 15 residues. V shed 6 bases and J 2 bases; nucleotides not matched to a gene: 7. Germline values: CDR1 MNHNY, CDR2 SVGAGI (reference sequence).

The CDR3 bases are TGCAGCGTTGGTAACGGGGGCACTGAAGCTTTCTTT. It codes for CSVGNGGTEAFF. This chain joins TRBV29-1 and TRBJ1-1, with D possibly TRBD1 on 5 matching bases. V gave up 4 bases and J gave up 4 bases, with 10 bases separating them. The CDR3 runs to 12 residues. The germline V gene has CDR1 SQVTM and CDR2 ANQGSEA.

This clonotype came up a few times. This CDR3 is CASRLTGGNEAFF. The CDR3 DNA follows: TGTGCCAGCAGACTTACAGGGGGTAATGAAGCTTTCTTT. This sequence joins TRBV6-1 and TRBJ1-1; TRBD1 aligns across 8 bases. The V and J ends lost 6 bases and 7 bases, in that order; junction bases with no gene match: 7. CDR1 and CDR2 (germline): MNHNS, SASEGT. CDR3 length: 13 residues.

CDR3 residues: CASSTLRRAPHYEQYF. CDR3 DNA: TGTGCCAGCAGCACGTTAAGGCGAGCGCCCCACTACGAGCAGTACTTC. The chain combines TRBV7-8 with TRBJ2-7, with no clear D. Germline values: CDR1 SGHVS, CDR2 FQNEAQ. The V and J ends lost 5 bases and 3 bases respectively, with 20 bases between them. There are 16 residues in the CDR3.